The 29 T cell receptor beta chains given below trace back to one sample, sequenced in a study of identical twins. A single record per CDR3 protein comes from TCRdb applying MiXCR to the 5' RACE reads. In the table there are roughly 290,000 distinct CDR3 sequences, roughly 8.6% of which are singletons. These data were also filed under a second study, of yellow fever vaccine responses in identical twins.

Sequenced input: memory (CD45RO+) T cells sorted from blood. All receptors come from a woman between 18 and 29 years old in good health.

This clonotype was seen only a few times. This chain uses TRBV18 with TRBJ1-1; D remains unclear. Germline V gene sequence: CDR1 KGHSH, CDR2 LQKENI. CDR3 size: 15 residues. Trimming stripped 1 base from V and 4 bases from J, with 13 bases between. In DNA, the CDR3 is TGTGCCAGCTCACCACGTTTGGATATCGGCACTGAAGCTTTCTTT. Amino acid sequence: CASSPRLDIGTEAFF.

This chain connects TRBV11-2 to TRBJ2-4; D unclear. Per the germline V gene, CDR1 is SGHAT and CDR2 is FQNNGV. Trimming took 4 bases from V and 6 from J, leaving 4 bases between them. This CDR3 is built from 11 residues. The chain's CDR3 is CASSSSNIQYF. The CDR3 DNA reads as TGTGCCAGCAGCTCCTCAAACATTCAGTACTTC.

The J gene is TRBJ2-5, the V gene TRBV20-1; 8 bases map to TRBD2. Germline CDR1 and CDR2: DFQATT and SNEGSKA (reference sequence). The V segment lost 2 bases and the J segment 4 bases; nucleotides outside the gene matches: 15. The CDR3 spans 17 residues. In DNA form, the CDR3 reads TGCAGTGCTAGAAACCCTGCACCAGCGGGAGTAACAGAGACCCAGTACTTC. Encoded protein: CSARNPAPAGVTETQYF.

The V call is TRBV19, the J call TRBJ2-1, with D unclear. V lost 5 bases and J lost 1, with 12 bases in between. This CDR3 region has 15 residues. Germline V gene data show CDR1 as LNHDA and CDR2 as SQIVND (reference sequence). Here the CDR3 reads CASSPRYRSYNEQFF. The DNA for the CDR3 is TGTGCCAGTAGTCCCAGGTATAGGTCCTACAATGAGCAGTTCTTC. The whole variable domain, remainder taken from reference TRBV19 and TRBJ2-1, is DGGITQSPKYLFRKEGQNVTLSCEQNLNHDAMYWYRQDPGQGLRLIYYSQIVNDFQKGDIAEGYSVSREKKESFPLTVTSAQKNPTAFYLCASSPRYRSYNEQFFGPGTRLTVL.

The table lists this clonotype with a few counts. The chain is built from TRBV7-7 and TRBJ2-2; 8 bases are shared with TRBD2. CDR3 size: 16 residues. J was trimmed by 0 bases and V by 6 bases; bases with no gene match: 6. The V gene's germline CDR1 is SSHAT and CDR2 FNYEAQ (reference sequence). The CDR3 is CASSPGTRANTGELFF. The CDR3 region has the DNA TGTGCCAGCAGTCCCGGGACTAGGGCGAACACCGGGGAGCTGTTTTTT.

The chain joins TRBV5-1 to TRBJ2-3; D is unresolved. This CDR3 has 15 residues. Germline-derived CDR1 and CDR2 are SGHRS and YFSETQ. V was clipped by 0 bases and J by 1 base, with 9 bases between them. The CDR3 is CASSLAVAGTDTQYF. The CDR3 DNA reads TGCGCCAGCAGCTTGGCGGTAGCAGGCACAGATACGCAGTATTTT.

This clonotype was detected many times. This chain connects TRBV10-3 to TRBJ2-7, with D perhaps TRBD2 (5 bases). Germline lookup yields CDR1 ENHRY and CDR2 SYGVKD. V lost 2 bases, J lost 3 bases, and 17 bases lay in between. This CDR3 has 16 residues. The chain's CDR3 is CAISEPPPSTYYEQYF. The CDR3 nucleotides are TGTGCCATCAGTGAGCCCCCCCCTAGCACCTACTACGAGCAGTACTTC.

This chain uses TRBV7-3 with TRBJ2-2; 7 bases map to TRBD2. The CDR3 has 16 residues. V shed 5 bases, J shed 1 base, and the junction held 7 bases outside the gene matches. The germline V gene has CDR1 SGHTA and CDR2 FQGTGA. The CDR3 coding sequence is TGTGCCAGCAGCCCCGAACTAGCGTTGAACACCGGGGAGCTGTTTTTT. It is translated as CASSPELALNTGELFF. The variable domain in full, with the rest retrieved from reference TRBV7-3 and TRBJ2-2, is GAGVSQTPSNKVTEKGKYVELRCDPISGHTALYWYRQSLGQGPEFLIYFQGTGAADDSGLPNDRFFAVRPEGSVSTLKIQRTERGDSAVYLCASSPELALNTGELFFGEGSRLTVL.

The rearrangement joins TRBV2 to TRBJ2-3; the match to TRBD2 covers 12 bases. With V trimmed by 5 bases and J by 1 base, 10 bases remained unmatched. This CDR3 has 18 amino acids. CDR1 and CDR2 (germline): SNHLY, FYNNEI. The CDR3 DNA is TGTGCCAGCAGTAACCCGACTAGCGGGGGCCGACGCACAGATACGCAGTATTTT. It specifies CASSNPTSGGRRTDTQYF. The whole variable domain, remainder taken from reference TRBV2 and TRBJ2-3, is EPEVTQTPSHQVTQMGQEVILRCVPISNHLYFYWYRQILGQKVEFLVSFYNNEISEKSEIFDDQFSVERPDGSNFTLKIRSTKLEDSAMYFCASSNPTSGGRRTDTQYFGPGTRLTVL.

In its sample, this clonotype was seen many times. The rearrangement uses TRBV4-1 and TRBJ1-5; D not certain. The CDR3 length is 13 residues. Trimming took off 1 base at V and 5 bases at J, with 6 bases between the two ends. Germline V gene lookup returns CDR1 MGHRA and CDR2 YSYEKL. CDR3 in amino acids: CASSQATDQPQHF. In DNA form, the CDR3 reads TGCGCCAGCAGCCAAGCCACAGATCAGCCCCAGCATTTT.

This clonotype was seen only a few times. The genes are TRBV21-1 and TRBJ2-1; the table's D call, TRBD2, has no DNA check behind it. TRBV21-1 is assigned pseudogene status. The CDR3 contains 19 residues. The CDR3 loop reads CASSKAGIAGGPEGGEQFF. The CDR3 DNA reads TGTGCCAGCAGCAAAGCGGGGATAGCGGGAGGACCCGAGGGTGGTGAGCAGTTCTTC.

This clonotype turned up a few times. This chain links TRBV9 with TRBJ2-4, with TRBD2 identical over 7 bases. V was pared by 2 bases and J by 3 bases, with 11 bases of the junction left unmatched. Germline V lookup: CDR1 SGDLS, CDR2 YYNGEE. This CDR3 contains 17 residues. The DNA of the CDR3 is TGTGCCAGCAGCGTCGTAGCGGCCCCGGGAGGCAAAAACATTCAGTACTTC. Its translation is CASSVVAAPGGKNIQYF.

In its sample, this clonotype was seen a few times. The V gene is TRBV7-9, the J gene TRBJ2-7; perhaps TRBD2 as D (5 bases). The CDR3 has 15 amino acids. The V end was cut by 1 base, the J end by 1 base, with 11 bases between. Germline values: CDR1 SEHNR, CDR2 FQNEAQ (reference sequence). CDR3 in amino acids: CASSLGAAVSYEQYF. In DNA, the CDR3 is TGTGCCAGCAGCTTAGGGGCAGCGGTATCCTACGAGCAGTACTTC. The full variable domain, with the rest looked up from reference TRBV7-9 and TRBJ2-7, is DTGVSQNPRHKITKRGQNVTFRCDPISEHNRLYWYRQTLGQGPEFLTYFQNEAQLEKSRLLSDRFSAERPKGSFSTLEIQRTEQGDSAMYLCASSLGAAVSYEQYFGPGTRLTVT.

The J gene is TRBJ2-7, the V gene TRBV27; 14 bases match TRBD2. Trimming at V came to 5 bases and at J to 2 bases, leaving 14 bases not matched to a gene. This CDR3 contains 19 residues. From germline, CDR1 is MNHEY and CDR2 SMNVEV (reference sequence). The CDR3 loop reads CASSPPRGGLAGVPYEQYF. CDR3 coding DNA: TGTGCCAGCAGTCCCCCGAGGGGGGGACTAGCGGGAGTCCCCTACGAGCAGTACTTC.

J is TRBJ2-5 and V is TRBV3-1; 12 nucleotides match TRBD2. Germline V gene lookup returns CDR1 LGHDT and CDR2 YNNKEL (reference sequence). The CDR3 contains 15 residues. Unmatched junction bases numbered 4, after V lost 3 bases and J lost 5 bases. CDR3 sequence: CASSQTSGSAETQYF. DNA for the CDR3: TGTGCCAGCAGCCAGACTAGCGGGAGTGCCGAGACCCAGTACTTC.

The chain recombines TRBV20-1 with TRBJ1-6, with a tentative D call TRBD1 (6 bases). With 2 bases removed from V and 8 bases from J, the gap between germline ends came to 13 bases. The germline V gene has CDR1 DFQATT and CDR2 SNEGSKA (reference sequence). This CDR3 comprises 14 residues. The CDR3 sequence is CSARMGQGHSPLHF. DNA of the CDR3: TGCAGTGCTAGAATGGGGCAGGGGCATTCACCCCTCCACTTT.

The CDR3 nucleotides are TGTGCCAGCAGCTCCCAACAGGGATCGAACACCGGGGAGCTGTTTTTT. It codes for CASSSQQGSNTGELFF. The chain recombines TRBV7-2 with TRBJ2-2; possible D gene TRBD1, 6 bases. CDR3 size: 16 residues. Trimming left V 4 bases short and J 0 bases short, with 12 bases between. In germline, CDR1 is SGHTA, CDR2 FQGNSA.

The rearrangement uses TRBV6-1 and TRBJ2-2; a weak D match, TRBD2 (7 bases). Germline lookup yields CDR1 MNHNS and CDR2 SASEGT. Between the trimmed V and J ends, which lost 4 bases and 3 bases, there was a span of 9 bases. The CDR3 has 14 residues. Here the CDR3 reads CASSVGGHTGELFF. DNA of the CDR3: TGTGCCAGCAGTGTGGGGGGGCACACCGGGGAGCTGTTTTTT.

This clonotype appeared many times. The DNA for the CDR3 is TGTGCCAGCAGTTTATGGGTGCAGGGATCGACCAAAAACATTCAGTACTTC. It encodes CASSLWVQGSTKNIQYF. The rearrangement links TRBV28 to TRBJ2-4; possible D gene TRBD1, 5 bases. Per germline, CDR1 MDHEN and CDR2 SYDVKM. This CDR3 has 17 residues. V was clipped by 0 bases and J by 2 bases, with 14 bases between them.

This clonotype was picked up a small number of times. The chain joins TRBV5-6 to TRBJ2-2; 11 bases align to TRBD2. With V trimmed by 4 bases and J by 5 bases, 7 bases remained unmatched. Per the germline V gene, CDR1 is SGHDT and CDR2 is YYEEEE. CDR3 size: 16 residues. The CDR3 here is CASSTWTSGLTGELFF. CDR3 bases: TGTGCCAGCAGCACTTGGACTAGCGGGCTTACCGGGGAGCTGTTTTTT.

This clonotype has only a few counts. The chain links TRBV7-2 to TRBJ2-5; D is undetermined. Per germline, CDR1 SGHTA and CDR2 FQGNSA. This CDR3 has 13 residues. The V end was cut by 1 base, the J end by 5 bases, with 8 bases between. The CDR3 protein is CASSLGKLETQYF. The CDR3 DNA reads TGTGCCAGCAGCTTAGGGAAGTTGGAGACCCAGTACTTC. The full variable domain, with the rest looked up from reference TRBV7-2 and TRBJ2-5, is GAGVSQSPSNKVTEKGKDVELRCDPISGHTALYWYRQSLGQGLEFLIYFQGNSAPDKSGLPSDRFSAERTGGSVSTLTIQRTQQEDSAVYLCASSLGKLETQYFGPGTRLLVL.

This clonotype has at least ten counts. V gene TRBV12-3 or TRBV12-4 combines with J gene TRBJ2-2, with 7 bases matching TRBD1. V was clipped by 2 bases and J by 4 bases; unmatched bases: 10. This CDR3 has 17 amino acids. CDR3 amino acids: CASSLIRGTVLTGELFF. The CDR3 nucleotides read TGTGCCAGCAGTTTAATTCGTGGGACAGTCCTCACCGGGGAGCTGTTTTTT.

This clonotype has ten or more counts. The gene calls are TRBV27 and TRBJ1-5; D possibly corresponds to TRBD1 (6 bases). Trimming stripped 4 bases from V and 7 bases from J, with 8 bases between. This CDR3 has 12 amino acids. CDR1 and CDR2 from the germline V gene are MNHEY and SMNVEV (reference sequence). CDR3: CASSSTGQPQHF. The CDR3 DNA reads TGTGCCAGCAGTTCCACAGGGCAGCCCCAGCATTTT.

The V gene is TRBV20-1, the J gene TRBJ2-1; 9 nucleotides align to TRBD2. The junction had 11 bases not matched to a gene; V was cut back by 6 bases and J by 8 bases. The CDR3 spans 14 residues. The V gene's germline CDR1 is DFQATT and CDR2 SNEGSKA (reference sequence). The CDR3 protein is CSAAGTSRSDEQFF. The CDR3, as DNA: TGCAGTGCGGCCGGGACTAGCAGGTCGGATGAGCAGTTCTTC.

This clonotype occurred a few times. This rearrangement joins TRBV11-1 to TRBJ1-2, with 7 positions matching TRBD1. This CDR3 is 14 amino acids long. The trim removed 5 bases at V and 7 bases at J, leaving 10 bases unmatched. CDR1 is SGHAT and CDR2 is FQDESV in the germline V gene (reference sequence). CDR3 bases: TGTGCCAGCAGCCTACATGACAGGGCGACTGGCTACACCTTC. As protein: CASSLHDRATGYTF.

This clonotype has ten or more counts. The CDR3, as DNA: TGCGCCAGCAGCACCGGACTGATCAATGAGCAGTTCTTC. Translating gives CASSTGLINEQFF. This sequence joins TRBV5-1 and TRBJ2-1; maybe TRBD2 (5 bases). This CDR3 region has 13 residues. The germline V gene encodes CDR1 SGHRS and CDR2 YFSETQ. V lost 4 bases, J lost 6 bases, and 11 bases lay in between.

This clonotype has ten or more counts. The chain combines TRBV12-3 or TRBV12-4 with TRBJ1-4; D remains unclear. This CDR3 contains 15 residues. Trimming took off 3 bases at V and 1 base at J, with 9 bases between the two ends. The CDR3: CASSLRSGTNEKLFF. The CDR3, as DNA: TGTGCCAGCAGTTTGAGGTCAGGAACTAATGAAAAACTGTTTTTT.

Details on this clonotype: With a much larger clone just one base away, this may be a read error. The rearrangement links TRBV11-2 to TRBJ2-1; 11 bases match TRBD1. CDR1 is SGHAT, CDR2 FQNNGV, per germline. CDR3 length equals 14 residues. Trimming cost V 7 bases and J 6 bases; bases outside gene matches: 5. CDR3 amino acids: CASKGQGVFNEQFF. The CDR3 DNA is TGTGCCAGCAAGGGACAGGGGGTTTTCAATGAGCAGTTCTTC. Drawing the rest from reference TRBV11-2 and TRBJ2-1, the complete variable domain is EAGVAQSPRYKIIEKRQSVAFWCNPISGHATLYWYQQILGQGPKLLIQFQNNGVVDDSQLPKDRFSAERLKGVDSTLKIQPAKLEDSAVYLCASKGQGVFNEQFFGPGTRLTVL.

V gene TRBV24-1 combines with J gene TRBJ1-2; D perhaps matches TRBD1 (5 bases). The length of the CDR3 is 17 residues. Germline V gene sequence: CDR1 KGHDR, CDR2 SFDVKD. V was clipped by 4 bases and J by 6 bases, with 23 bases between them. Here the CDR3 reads CATSDPQGRDGSNGYTF. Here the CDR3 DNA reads TGTGCCACCAGTGACCCCCAGGGCCGGGACGGAAGCAATGGCTACACCTTC.